This is a list of T cell receptor beta chains from one sample in a study of a mutant IDH1 vaccine in newly diagnosed glioma. Sequencing was performed with immunoSEQ multiplex PCR; in TCRdb, only in-frame clones are kept and a portion is missing. Among almost 85,000 clones listed, approximately 85% were seen once. These receptors have no identified antigens. Specimen: PBMCs, collected from a glioma patient whose treatment included an IDH1 peptide vaccine. The source of these receptors is a man aged 30 to 39 with glioma. Some clones in this sample may be carry-over from other donors' samples. CDR3s include the opening cysteine and the closing phenylalanine or tryptophan. A D gene is named only where the DNA matches it firmly.

d_call	j_call	v_call	cdr3_aa	cdr3_nt
NA	TRBJ1-1	TRBV9	CASSVADIPMNTEAFF	TGCGCCAGCAGCGTAGCCGACATTCCTATGAACACTGAAGCTTTCTTT
NA	TRBJ2-1	TRBV4-1	CASSQGPLATNEQFF	TGCGCCAGCAGCCAGGGACCTCTAGCAACCAATGAGCAGTTCTTC
TRBD1	TRBJ1-2	TRBV7-9	CASSSRGGVVYGYTF	TGTGCCAGCAGCTCTAGAGGGGGCGTCGTCTATGGCTACACCTTC
NA	TRBJ1-1	TRBV5-1	CASSLVGIDTEAFF	TGCGCCAGCAGCTTAGTGGGTATTGACACTGAAGCTTTCTTT
NA	TRBJ1-4	TRBV6-6	CASSYSIGRAGEKLFF	TGTGCCAGCAGTTACTCGATAGGCAGGGCGGGTGAAAAACTGTTTTTT
TRBD2	TRBJ2-7	TRBV5-4	CASSLGRPVVYEQYF	TGTGCCAGCAGTCTCGGGAGGCCTGTAGTCTACGAGCAGTACTTC
NA	TRBJ2-7	TRBV15	CATSRELQSSYEQYF	TGTGCCACCAGCAGAGAATTACAGAGCTCCTACGAGCAGTACTTC
NA	TRBJ2-1	TRBV2	CASRTRSSYNEQFF	TGTGCCAGCAGGACTCGTAGCTCCTACAATGAGCAGTTCTTC
TRBD2	TRBJ2-1	TRBV5-4	CASSLGGTSGYNEQFF	TGTGCCAGCAGCCTGGGGGGGACTAGCGGGTACAATGAGCAGTTCTTC
TRBD1	TRBJ2-2	TRBV4-1	CASSPRQGFKDGELFF	TGCGCCAGCAGCCCCCGACAGGGTTTTAAAGACGGGGAGCTGTTTTTT